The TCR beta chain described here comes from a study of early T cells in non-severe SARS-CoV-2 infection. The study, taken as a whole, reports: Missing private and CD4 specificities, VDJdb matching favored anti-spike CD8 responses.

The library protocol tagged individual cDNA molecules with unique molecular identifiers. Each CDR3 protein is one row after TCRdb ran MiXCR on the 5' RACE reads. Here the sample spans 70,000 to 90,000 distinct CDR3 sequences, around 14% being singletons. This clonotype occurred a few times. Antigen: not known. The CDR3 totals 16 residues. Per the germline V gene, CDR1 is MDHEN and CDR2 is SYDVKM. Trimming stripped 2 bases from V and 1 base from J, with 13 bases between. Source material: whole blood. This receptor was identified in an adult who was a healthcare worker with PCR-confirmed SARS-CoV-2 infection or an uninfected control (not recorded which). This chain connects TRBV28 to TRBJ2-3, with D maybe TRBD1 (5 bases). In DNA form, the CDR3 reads TGTGCCAGCAGTTTAGGTGGGGCGCCTCGCACAGATACGCAGTATTTT. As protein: CASSLGGAPRTDTQYF.